The source of this TCR beta chain is a study of T cells after posttransplantation cyclophosphamide. Notes on the study in general: Later blood repertoires were often dominated by clones from the donor CD8+ memory compartment. Recipient CMV seropositivity and CMV reactivation strongly tracked TRB clonality.

With 4 bases clipped from V and 9 bases from J, the junction kept 10 bases outside the gene matches. The germline V gene encodes CDR1 SQVTM and CDR2 ANQGSEA. This CDR3 has 13 residues. Concerning this clone itself: Its cognate antigen is unknown.

Sequencing used immunoSEQ multiplex PCR; TCRdb keeps in-frame clones, though not all of them. The sample holds roughly 2,700 clones, 70% to 75% seen once. The V and J genes are TRBV29-1 and TRBJ2-3, with 7 bases aligning to TRBD1. Sequencing was carried out using PBMCs. This TCR came from a man in his thirties or forties with a blood cancer, CMV-positive, and with a related stem cell donor. CDR3 sequence (DNA): TGCAGCGTTGTCTCGACAGGGCGAGGCACGCAGTATTTT. Translation gives CSVVSTGRGTQYF.